This entry lists 10 T cell receptor beta chains sequenced from one sample in a study of T cells in Graves' hyperthyroidism and ophthalmopathy. Regions amplified from RNA transcripts were the TCR beta CDR3 regions. The HTBI primer set served for first-round RT-PCR of the TCR CDR3. TCRdb redid the calling of the multiplex PCR reads with MiXCR, one entry per CDR3 protein. The sample shows over 500,000 distinct CDR3 sequences, around 13% of them seen only once. Specimen: blood. The receptors stem from a middle-aged woman with Graves' hyperthyroidism.

This clonotype was observed at least ten times. The chain employs TRBV30 and TRBJ1-1; D ambiguous. CDR1 and CDR2 from the germline V gene are GTSNPN and SVGIG (reference sequence). CDR3 size: 14 residues. V was trimmed by 0 bases and J by 5 bases, leaving 13 bases between them. In nucleotides, the CDR3 is TGTGCCTGGAGTGTACTCTCCCGAGGGACTGAAGCTTTCTTT. It translates to CAWSVLSRGTEAFF.

The sample holds many counts of this clonotype. The chain carries TRBV28 and TRBJ2-6; D ambiguous. The germline V and J ends were trimmed by 5 bases and 2 bases, with 7 bases remaining between them. Germline loops: CDR1 MDHEN, CDR2 SYDVKM. CDR3 length: 14 residues. CDR3 sequence (DNA): TGTGCCAGCAGTCCGGAACCTGGGGCCAACGTCCTGACTTTC. Its translation: CASSPEPGANVLTF.

The genes are TRBV6-2 or TRBV6-3 and TRBJ2-7, with TRBD1 matching over 7 bases. V lost 5 bases, J lost 2 bases, and 9 bases stayed unmatched. Germline-derived CDR1 and CDR2 are MNHEY and SVGEGT. The CDR3 runs to 15 residues. CDR3 region: CASSITGELTYEQYF. The CDR3 nucleotides read TGTGCCAGCAGTATAACAGGGGAGCTCACCTACGAGCAGTACTTC.

This clonotype was seen repeatedly, ten times or more. The chain has TRBV7-9 and TRBJ2-5, with unresolved D. V was clipped by 2 bases and J by 3 bases, with 7 bases between them. In germline, CDR1 is SEHNR, CDR2 FQNEAQ (reference sequence). CDR3 size: 13 residues. CDR3 residues: CASSLMYEETQYF. CDR3 sequence (DNA): TGTGCCAGCAGCTTAATGTATGAAGAGACCCAGTACTTC.

Ten or more counts support this clonotype. J is TRBJ2-3 and V is TRBV12-3 or TRBV12-4; D is unresolved. This CDR3 contains 15 residues. Trimming removed 5 bases from V and 3 bases from J, with 15 bases in between. DNA of the CDR3: TGTGCCAGCAGTCCGGTAGAGTCAGGAACAGATACGCAGTATTTT. As protein: CASSPVESGTDTQYF.

This clonotype appeared many times. V usage is TRBV7-3 and J usage is TRBJ2-1; TRBD2 aligns across 11 bases. The J segment lost 5 bases and the V segment lost 3 bases, leaving 9 bases of the junction unmatched. The CDR3 runs to 17 residues. Germline values: CDR1 SGHTA, CDR2 FQGTGA. The CDR3 sequence is CASSFQSRLAGNNEQFF. CDR3 nucleotides: TGTGCCAGCAGCTTCCAGAGCCGACTAGCGGGAAACAATGAGCAGTTCTTC.

A note on this clonotype: Since a much larger clone is just one base distant, this may be a read error. This chain uses TRBV18 with TRBJ2-7; tentative D call: TRBD2 (7 bases). CDR3 length: 17 amino acids. CDR1 and CDR2 from the germline V gene are KGHSH and LQKENI. The CDR3 loop is CVSSPPSRGGSSGEQYF. As DNA, the CDR3 is TGTGTCAGCTCACCACCGAGTAGGGGGGGCTCTTCAGGCGAGCAGTACTTC.

The genes are TRBV6-1 and TRBJ1-6, with TRBD1 as a possible D gene (5 bases). Trimming removed 8 bases at V and 1 base at J, with 6 bases between. CDR3 length equals 13 residues. Per the germline V gene, CDR1 is MNHNS and CDR2 is SASEGT. The CDR3 loop reads CASGGSYNSPLHF. Here the CDR3 DNA reads TGTGCCAGCGGGGGTTCCTATAATTCACCCCTCCACTTT.

This chain uses TRBV19 with TRBJ1-5; a weak D match, TRBD1 (5 bases). V was pared by 5 bases and J by 3 bases, with 23 bases between. Germline V gene sequence: CDR1 LNHDA, CDR2 SQIVND (reference sequence). CDR3 size: 18 residues. CDR3 sequence: CASSPSPSREGYNQPQHF. The CDR3 DNA reads TGTGCCAGTAGTCCCAGCCCCTCCAGGGAGGGTTACAATCAGCCCCAGCATTTT. The full variable domain, in which reference TRBV19 and TRBJ1-5 provide the parts outside the CDR3, is DGGITQSPKYLFRKEGQNVTLSCEQNLNHDAMYWYRQDPGQGLRLIYYSQIVNDFQKGDIAEGYSVSREKKESFPLTVTSAQKNPTAFYLCASSPSPSREGYNQPQHFGDGTRLSIL.

CDR3 sequence: CSAPTVGEYGYTF. The CDR3 DNA sequence: TGCAGTGCTCCAACAGTGGGGGAATATGGCTACACCTTC. This chain uses TRBV20-1 with TRBJ1-2; TRBD1 is a possible D gene (5 bases). Germline values: CDR1 DFQATT, CDR2 SNEGSKA (reference sequence). The CDR3 has 13 amino acids. With 5 bases removed from V and 5 bases from J, the gap between germline ends came to 15 bases.